This entry lists 10 T cell receptor beta chains sequenced from one sample in a study of blood T cell repertoires in COVID-19. TCRdb keeps only in-frame clones here, not all; method: immunoSEQ multiplex PCR. Of under 350,000 clones listed, around 90% are singletons. The sequencing sample was made of peripheral blood. The receptors were sampled from a man between 65 and 85 years old with acute or convalescent COVID-19.

The chain uses TRBV5-1 and TRBJ2-1, with D possibly TRBD2 on 5 matching bases. Germline lookup yields CDR1 SGHRS and CDR2 YFSETQ. Trimming shortened V by 5 bases and J by 7 bases, and 16 bases separated the two germline ends. The CDR3 has 14 amino acids. The CDR3 protein is CASSAGLEANEQFF. For the CDR3, the DNA is TGCGCCAGCAGTGCGGGCCTCGAGGCGAATGAGCAGTTCTTC.

This sequence joins TRBV29-1 and TRBJ2-5, with D unresolved. Trimming took off 1 base at V and 2 bases at J, with 5 bases between the two ends. CDR1 and CDR2 from the germline V gene are SQVTM and ANQGSEA. This CDR3 is built from 12 residues. In nucleotides, the CDR3 is TGCAGCGTTGAAGCTAGACAAGAGACCCAGTACTTC. Translated: CSVEARQETQYF.

The V call is TRBV20-1, the J call TRBJ1-2; D is undetermined. There are 8 residues in the CDR3. V was shortened by 8 bases and J by 8 bases, with 6 bases between the two germline ends. Germline V gene sequence: CDR1 DFQATT, CDR2 SNEGSKA (reference sequence). The CDR3 loop reads CSPRGYTF. The CDR3 DNA sequence: TGCAGTCCCCGGGGCTACACCTTC.

In this sample, this clone turned up a few times. This rearrangement joins TRBV30 to TRBJ1-2; D ambiguous. The CDR3 is 13 amino acids. V was cut by 2 bases and J by 4 bases, with 11 bases left in between. Per the germline V gene, CDR1 is GTSNPN and CDR2 is SVGIG (reference sequence). The CDR3 coding sequence is TGTGCCTGGAGTCGCGCCGGAGGCTATGGCTACACCTTC. This sequence encodes CAWSRAGGYGYTF.

The CDR3 here is CASSLGPGEKLFF. In DNA, the CDR3 is TGTGCCAGCAGTCTCGGTCCCGGGGAAAAACTGTTTTTT. This chain connects TRBV6-5 to TRBJ1-4; no clear D. Trimming cost V 5 bases and J 8 bases, with 12 bases left between them. The CDR3 covers 13 residues. CDR1 and CDR2 (germline): MNHEY, SVGAGI.

This chain joins TRBV24-1 and TRBJ2-5, with 11 bases aligning to TRBD1. The CDR3 sequence is 16 residues long. The V and J ends lost 9 bases and 5 bases, in that order; junction bases with no gene match: 13. CDR1 KGHDR and CDR2 SFDVKD come from the germline V gene. The CDR3: CATGARIRTGGETQYF. For the CDR3, the DNA is TGTGCCACCGGAGCACGAATTCGGACAGGGGGCGAGACCCAGTACTTC.

This rearrangement joins TRBV7-3 to TRBJ2-1; 9 nucleotides line up with TRBD2. In germline, CDR1 is SGHTA, CDR2 FQGTGA. This CDR3 spans 18 amino acids. The V segment lost 0 bases and the J segment 10 bases; nucleotides outside the gene matches: 16. For the CDR3, the DNA is TGTGCCAGCAGCTTAACCGGATTGGTTGGTAGCGGGGGTGTCGAGCAGTTCTTC. Protein product: CASSLTGLVGSGGVEQFF.

V usage is TRBV9 and J usage is TRBJ2-5; a possible D gene is TRBD1 (5 bases). V was cut by 0 bases and J by 1 base, with 10 bases left in between. The germline CDR1 and CDR2 sequences are SGDLS and YYNGEE. The CDR3 spans 15 residues. The CDR3 protein is CASSVAQGVQETQYF. CDR3 DNA sequence: TGTGCCAGCAGCGTAGCGCAGGGTGTCCAAGAGACCCAGTACTTC. Filled out from reference TRBV9 and TRBJ2-5, the complete variable domain reads DSGVTQTPKHLITATGQRVTLRCSPRSGDLSVYWYQQSLDQGLQFLIQYYNGEERAKGNILERFSAQQFPDLHSELNLSSLELGDSALYFCASSVAQGVQETQYFGPGTRLLVL.

V gene TRBV3-1 (or the pseudogene TRBV3-2) combines with J gene TRBJ2-7; D is possibly TRBD1 (5 bases). The V end lost 1 base, the J end lost 2 bases, and 21 bases lay between the germline ends. Germline-derived CDR1 and CDR2 are LGHDT and YNNKEL (reference sequence). The CDR3 runs to 18 residues. CDR3 sequence: CASSQGGPGQHVPYEQYF. The CDR3 nucleotides read TGTGCCAGCAGCCAAGGAGGTCCAGGGCAACACGTCCCCTACGAGCAGTACTTC.

This clone was found once. The V call is TRBV29-1, the J call TRBJ1-3; D possibly corresponds to TRBD1 (5 bases). CDR1 is SQVTM and CDR2 is ANQGSEA in the germline V gene. The V and J ends lost 4 bases and 0 bases respectively, with 10 bases between them. CDR3 size: 14 residues. The CDR3, as DNA: TGCAGCGTTGCGGGCAGGGCCTCTGGAAACACCATATATTTT. Its protein is CSVAGRASGNTIYF.